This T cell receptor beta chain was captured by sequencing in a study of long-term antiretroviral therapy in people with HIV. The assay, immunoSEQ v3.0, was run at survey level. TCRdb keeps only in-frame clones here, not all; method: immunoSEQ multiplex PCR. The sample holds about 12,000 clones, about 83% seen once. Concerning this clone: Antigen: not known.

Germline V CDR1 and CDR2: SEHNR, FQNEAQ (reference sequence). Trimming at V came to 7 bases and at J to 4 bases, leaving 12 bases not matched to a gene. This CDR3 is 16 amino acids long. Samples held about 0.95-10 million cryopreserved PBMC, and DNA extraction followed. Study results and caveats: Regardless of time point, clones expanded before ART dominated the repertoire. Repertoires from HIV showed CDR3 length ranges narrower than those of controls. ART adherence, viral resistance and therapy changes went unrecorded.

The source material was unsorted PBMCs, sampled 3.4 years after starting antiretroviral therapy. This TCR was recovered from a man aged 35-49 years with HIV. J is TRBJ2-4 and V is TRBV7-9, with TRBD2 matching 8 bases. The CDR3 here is CASNTVGGVGKNIQYF. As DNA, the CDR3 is TGTGCCAGCAACACTGTCGGGGGGGTCGGTAAAAACATTCAGTACTTC. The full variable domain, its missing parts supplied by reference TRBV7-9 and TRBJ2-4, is DTGVSQNPRHKITKRGQNVTFRCDPISEHNRLYWYRQTLGQGPEFLTYFQNEAQLEKSRLLSDRFSAERPKGSFSTLEIQRTEQGDSAMYLCASNTVGGVGKNIQYFGAGTRLSVL.